The clone carrying this TCR beta chain was counted a few times. These data are taken from a study of response to subunit inactivated influenza vaccine. Germline loops: CDR1 MGHRA, CDR2 YSYEKL. V was clipped by 5 bases and J by 8 bases, with 21 bases between them. The CDR3 runs 15 residues. MiXCR, applied by TCRdb to the RT-PCR reads, yields one record per CDR3 protein. The sample has roughly 650,000 distinct CDR3 sequences, 14% seen once. The sample was PBMCs from blood, taken approximately 15 days before vaccination. V and J are TRBV4-1 and TRBJ1-2; D possibly corresponds to TRBD1 (5 bases). This receptor was obtained from a man in his fifties who received an inactivated influenza vaccine. CDR3 loop: CASSESGGWPRGYTF. Written as DNA, the CDR3 is TGCGCCAGCAGCGAAAGCGGGGGATGGCCGAGGGGCTACACCTTC.